The present T cell receptor beta chain was sequenced within a study of T cell changes during pregnancy in multiple sclerosis. Data came from immunoSEQ multiplex PCR; TCRdb stores just in-frame clones and leaves some out. The sample yields about 69,000 clones, around 94% seen once. CDR3 length: 15 residues. CDR1 LGHNA and CDR2 YSLEER come from the germline V gene. Trimming pared 3 bases from V and 2 bases from J, leaving 14 bases between. The clonotype originates from a female donor in good health, enrolled as a control in a pregnancy study. The V call is TRBV4-3, the J call TRBJ2-7, with a tentative D call TRBD1 (5 bases). Sequences were derived from peripheral blood, sampled in the third trimester of pregnancy. Written as DNA, the CDR3 is TGCGCCAGCAGCCATTATGCAGGGAAAGCCTACGAGCAGTACTTC. Its protein product is CASSHYAGKAYEQYF.